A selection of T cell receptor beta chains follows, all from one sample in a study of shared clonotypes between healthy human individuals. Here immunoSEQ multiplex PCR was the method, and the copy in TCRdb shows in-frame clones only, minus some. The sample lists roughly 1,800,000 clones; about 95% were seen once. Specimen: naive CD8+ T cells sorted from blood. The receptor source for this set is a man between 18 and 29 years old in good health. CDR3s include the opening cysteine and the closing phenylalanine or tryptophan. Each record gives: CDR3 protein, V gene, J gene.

CASSALAEWTGELFF	TRBV10-2	TRBJ2-2
CASSEALLGSTNEKLFF	TRBV2	TRBJ1-4
CASSANRGHTDTQYF	TRBV9	TRBJ2-3
CASSPMDGELFF	TRBV4-1	TRBJ2-2
CASSATGVGGYTF	TRBV25-1	TRBJ1-2
CASSLSRGGDQPQHF	TRBV27	TRBJ1-5
CASSMAQGWTEAFF	TRBV19	TRBJ1-1
CASSLEDRITDTQYF	TRBV5-1	TRBJ2-3
CASSEMDFNNEQFF	TRBV5-4	TRBJ2-1
CASSEPSGGTAGELFF	TRBV9	TRBJ2-2
CATSSRTGGSETQYF	TRBV15	TRBJ2-5
CASSLEGAAYNEQFF	TRBV13	TRBJ2-1
CASSLAAERDF	TRBV5-6	TRBJ2-7
CASSQESRTSRLADTQYF	TRBV4-3	TRBJ2-3
CASSLHGGQVNEQYF	TRBV7-9	TRBJ2-7
CASGQDLDEQYF	TRBV2	TRBJ2-7